This T cell receptor (beta chain) derives from a study of blood T cell repertoires in COVID-19. The length of the CDR3 is 15 residues. The trim removed 6 bases at V and 3 bases at J, leaving 9 bases unmatched. CDR1 and CDR2 (germline): SNHLY, FYNNEI. Produced via immunoSEQ multiplex PCR; TCRdb's table is partial and in-frame only. The data hold tens of thousands of clones, with under 85% observed a single time. This receptor was taken from a woman in her 70s with active or convalescent COVID-19. The rearrangement links TRBV2 to TRBJ2-5, with 8 bases that match TRBD1. Sample: peripheral blood. Here the CDR3 DNA reads TGTGCCAGCAGGCCGGGACAGGTCTCGGAAGAGACCCAGTACTTC. It encodes CASRPGQVSEETQYF.